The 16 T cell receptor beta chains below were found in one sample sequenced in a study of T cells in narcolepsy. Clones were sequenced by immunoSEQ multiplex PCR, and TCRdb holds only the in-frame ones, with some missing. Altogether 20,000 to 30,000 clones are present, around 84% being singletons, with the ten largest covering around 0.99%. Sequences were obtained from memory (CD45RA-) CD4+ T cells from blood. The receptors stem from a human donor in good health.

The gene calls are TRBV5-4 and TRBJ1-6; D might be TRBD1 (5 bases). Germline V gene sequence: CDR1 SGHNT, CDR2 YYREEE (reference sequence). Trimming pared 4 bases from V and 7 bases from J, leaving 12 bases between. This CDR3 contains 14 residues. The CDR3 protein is CASSVGHSNSPLHF. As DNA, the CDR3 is TGTGCCAGCAGCGTCGGACATTCAAATTCACCCCTCCACTTT.

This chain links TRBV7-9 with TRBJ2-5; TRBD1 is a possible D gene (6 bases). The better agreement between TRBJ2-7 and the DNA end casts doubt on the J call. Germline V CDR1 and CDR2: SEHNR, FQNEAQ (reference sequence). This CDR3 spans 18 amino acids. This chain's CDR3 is CASSHFGAGAGGTYEQYF. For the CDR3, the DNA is TGTGCCAGCAGCCATTTCGGGGCAGGGGCCGGAGGAACCTACGAGCAGTACTTC.

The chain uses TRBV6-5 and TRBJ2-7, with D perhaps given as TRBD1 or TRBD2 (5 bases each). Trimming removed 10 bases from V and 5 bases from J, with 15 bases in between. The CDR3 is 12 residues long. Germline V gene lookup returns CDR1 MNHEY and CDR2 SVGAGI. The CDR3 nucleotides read TGTGCCACCTGGGGGTCGGGTAACGAGCAGTACTTC. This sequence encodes CATWGSGNEQYF.

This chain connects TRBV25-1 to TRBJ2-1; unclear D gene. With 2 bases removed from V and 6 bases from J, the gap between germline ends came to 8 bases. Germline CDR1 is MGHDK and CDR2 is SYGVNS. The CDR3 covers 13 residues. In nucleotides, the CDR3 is TGTGCCAGCAGTGAACGTCATAGCAATGAGCAGTTCTTC. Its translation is CASSERHSNEQFF.

CDR3 sequence (DNA): TGTGCTAGTGCCCTGGGACTAGCGAGAGATACGCAGTATTTT. This sequence encodes CASALGLARDTQYF. The V gene is TRBV12-5, the J gene TRBJ2-3, with TRBD2 matching over 10 bases. This CDR3 region has 14 residues. J was trimmed by 5 bases and V by 7 bases; bases with no gene match: 6. Germline values: CDR1 LGHNT, CDR2 FRNRAP.

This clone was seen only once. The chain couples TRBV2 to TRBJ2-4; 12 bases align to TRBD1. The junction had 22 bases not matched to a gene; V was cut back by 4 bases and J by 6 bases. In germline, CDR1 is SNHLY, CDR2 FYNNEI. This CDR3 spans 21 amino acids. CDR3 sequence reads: CASSGALVGDRGPGARNIQYF. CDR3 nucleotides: TGTGCCAGCAGTGGAGCTCTTGTCGGGGACAGGGGGCCGGGGGCTAGAAACATTCAGTACTTC.

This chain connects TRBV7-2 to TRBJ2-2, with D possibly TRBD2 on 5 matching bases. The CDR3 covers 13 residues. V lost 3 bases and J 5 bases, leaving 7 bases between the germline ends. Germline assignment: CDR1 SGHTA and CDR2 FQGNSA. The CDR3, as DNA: TGTGCCAGCAGCTTCGAGGGAACCGGGGAGCTGTTTTTT. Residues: CASSFEGTGELFF.

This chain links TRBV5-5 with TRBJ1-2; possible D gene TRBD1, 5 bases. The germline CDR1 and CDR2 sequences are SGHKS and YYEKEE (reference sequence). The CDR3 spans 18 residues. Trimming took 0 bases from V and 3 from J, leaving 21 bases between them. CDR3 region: CASSLEQGLPGFDYGYTF. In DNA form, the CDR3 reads TGTGCCAGCAGCTTGGAGCAGGGCCTCCCCGGCTTTGACTATGGCTACACCTTC.

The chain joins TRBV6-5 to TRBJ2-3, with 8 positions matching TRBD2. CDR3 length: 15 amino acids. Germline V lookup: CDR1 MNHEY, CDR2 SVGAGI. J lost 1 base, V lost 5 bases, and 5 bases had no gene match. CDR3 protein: CASSPGTRGTDTQYF. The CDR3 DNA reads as TGTGCCAGCAGTCCCGGGACTAGGGGCACAGATACGCAGTATTTT.

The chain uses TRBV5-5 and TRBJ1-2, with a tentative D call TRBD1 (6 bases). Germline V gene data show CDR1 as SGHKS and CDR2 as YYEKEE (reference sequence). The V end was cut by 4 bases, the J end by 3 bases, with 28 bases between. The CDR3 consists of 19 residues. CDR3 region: CASSPDSSHRARGDYGYTF. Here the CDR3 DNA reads TGTGCCAGCAGCCCAGATTCGAGCCACAGGGCGCGGGGGGACTATGGCTACACCTTC.

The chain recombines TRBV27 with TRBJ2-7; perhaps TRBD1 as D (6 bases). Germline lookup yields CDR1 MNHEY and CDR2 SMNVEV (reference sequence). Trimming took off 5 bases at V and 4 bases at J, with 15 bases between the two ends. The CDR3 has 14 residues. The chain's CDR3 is CASSTGQPRYEQYF. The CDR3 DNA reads TGTGCCAGCAGTACTGGACAGCCAAGGTACGAGCAGTACTTC.

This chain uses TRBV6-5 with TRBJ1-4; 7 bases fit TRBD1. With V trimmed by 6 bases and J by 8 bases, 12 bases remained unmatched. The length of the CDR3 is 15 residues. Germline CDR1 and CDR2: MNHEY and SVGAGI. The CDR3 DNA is TGTGCCAGCAGACCCGGGACAGTGGGACGCGAAAAACTGTTTTTT. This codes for CASRPGTVGREKLFF.

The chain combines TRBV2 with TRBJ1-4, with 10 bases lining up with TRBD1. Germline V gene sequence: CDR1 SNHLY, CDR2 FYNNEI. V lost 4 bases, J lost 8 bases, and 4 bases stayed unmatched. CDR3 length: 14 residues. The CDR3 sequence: CASSGDRGREKLFF. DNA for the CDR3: TGTGCCAGCAGTGGCGACAGGGGGCGAGAAAAACTGTTTTTT.

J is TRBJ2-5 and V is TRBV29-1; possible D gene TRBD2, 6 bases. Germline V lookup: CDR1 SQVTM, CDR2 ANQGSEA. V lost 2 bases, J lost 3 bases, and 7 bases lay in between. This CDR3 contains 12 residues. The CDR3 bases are TGCAGCGTTGAACGGGGGAAAGAGACCCAGTACTTC. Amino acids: CSVERGKETQYF. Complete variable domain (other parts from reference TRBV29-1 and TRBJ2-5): SAVISQKPSRDICQRGTSLTIQCQVDSQVTMMFWYRQQPGQSLTLIATANQGSEATYESGFVIDKFPISRPNLTFSTLTVSNMSPEDSSIYLCSVERGKETQYFGPGTRLLVL.

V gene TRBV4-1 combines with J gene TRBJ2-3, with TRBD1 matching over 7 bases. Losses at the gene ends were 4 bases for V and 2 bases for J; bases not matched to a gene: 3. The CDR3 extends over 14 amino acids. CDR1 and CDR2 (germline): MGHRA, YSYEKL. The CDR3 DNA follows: TGCGCCAGCAGCCCAGGGACAGACACAGATACGCAGTATTTT. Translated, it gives CASSPGTDTDTQYF.

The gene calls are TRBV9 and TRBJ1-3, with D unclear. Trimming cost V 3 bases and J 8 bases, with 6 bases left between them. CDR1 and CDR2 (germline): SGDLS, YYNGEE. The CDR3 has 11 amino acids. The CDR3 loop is CASSDEDTIYF. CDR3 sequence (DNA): TGTGCCAGCAGCGATGAGGACACCATATATTTT.